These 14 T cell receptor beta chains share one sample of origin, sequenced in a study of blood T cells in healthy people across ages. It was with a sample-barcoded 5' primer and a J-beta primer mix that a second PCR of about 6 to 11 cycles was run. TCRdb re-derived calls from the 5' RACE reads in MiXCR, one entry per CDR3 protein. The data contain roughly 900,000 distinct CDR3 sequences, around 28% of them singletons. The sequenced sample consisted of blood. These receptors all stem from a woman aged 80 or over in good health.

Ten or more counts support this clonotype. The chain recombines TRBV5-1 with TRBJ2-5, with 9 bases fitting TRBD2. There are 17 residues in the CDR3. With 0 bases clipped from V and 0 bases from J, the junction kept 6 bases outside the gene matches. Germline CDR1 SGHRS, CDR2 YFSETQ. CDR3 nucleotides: TGCGCCAGCAGCTTGGGACTAGCGGACCCGTACCAAGAGACCCAGTACTTC. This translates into CASSLGLADPYQETQYF.

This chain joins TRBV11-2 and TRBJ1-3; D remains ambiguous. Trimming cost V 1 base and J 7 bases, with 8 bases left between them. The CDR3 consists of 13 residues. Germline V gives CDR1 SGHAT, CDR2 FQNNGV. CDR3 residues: CASSLGNYNTIYF. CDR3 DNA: TGTGCCAGCAGCTTAGGGAATTACAACACCATATATTTT.

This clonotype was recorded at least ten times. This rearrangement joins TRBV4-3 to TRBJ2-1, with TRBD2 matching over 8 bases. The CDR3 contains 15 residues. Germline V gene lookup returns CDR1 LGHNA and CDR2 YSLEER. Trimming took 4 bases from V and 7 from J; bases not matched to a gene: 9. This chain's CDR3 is CASSPTGLATNEQFF. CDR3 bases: TGCGCCAGCAGCCCCACCGGACTAGCTACTAATGAGCAGTTCTTC.

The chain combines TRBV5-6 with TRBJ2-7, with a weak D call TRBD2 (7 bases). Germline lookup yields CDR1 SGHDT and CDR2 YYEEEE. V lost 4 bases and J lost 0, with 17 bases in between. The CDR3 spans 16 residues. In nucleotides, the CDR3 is TGTGCCAGCAGCCCGGGAACGGGGGGCGGCTCCTACGAGCAGTACTTC. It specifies CASSPGTGGGSYEQYF.

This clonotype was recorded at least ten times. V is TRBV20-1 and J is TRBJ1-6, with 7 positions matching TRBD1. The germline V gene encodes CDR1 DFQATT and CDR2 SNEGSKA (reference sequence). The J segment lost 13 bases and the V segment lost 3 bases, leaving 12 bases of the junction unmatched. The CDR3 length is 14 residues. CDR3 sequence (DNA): TGCAGTGCTAGGACAGGGTCCCGTAGGGGGCCCCTCCACTTT. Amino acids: CSARTGSRRGPLHF.

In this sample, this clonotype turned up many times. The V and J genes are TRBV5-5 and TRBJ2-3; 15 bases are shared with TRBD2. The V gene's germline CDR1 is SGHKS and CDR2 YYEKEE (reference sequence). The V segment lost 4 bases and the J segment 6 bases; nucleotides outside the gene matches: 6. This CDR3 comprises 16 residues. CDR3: CASSGGGTSGRDTQYF. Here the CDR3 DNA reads TGTGCCAGCAGCGGAGGTGGGACTAGCGGGAGGGATACGCAGTATTTT.

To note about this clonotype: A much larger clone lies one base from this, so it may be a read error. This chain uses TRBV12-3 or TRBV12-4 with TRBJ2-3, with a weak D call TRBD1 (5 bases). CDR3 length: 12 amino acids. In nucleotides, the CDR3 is TGTGCCAGCAGTATCCGCACAGGTACGCAGTATTTT. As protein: CASSIRTGTQYF.

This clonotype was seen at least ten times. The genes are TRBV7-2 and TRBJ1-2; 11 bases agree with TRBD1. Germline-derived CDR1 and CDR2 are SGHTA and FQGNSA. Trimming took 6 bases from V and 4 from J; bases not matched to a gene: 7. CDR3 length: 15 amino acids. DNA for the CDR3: TGTGCCAGCAGAACCGGGACAGGGGGTATCTATGGCTACACCTTC. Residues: CASRTGTGGIYGYTF.

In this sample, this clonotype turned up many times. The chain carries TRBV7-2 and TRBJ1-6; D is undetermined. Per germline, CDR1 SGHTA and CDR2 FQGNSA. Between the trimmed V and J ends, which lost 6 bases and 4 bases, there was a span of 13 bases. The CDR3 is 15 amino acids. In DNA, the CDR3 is TGTGCCAGCAGTTCCGGACCTGTGTATAATTCACCCCTCCACTTT. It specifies CASSSGPVYNSPLHF.

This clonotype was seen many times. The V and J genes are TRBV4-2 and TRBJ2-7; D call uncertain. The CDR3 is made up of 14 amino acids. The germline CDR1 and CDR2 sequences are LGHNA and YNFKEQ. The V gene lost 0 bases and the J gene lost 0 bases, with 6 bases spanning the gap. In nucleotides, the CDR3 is TGTGCCAGCAGCCAAGATCGTAGCTCCTACGAGCAGTACTTC. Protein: CASSQDRSSYEQYF.

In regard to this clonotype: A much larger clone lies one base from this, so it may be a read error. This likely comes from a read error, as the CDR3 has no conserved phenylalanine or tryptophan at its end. The chain's CDR3 is CASSQGVTTSNEQFV. The CDR3 bases are TGCGCCAGCAGCCAGGGGGTCACTACTTCCAATGAGCAGTTCGTC. The chain joins TRBV4-3 to TRBJ2-1; D could derive from TRBD1 or TRBD2 (5 bases each). CDR3 size: 15 residues. Germline V gene data show CDR1 as LGHNA and CDR2 as YSLEER. The V and J ends lost 3 bases and 6 bases respectively, with 15 bases between them.

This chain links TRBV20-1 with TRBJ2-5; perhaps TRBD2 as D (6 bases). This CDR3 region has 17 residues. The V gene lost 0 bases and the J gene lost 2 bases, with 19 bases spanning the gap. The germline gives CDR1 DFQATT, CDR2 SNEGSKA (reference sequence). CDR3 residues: CSARDRGSPREQETQYF. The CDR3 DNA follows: TGCAGTGCTAGAGATCGGGGGTCGCCAAGGGAACAAGAGACCCAGTACTTC.

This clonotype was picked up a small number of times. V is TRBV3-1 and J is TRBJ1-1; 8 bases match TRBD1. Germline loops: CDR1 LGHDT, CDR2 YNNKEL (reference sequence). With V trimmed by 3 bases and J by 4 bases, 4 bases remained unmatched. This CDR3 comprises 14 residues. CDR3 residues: CASSHGQGRTEAFF. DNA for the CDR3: TGTGCCAGCAGCCATGGACAGGGTCGCACTGAAGCTTTCTTT.

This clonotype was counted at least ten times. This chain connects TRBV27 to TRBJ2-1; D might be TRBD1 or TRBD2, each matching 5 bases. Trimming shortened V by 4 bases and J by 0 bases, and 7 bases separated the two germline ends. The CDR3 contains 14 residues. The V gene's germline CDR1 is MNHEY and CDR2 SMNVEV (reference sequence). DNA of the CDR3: TGTGCCAGCAGTTGGGGGAACTCCTACAATGAGCAGTTCTTC. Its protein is CASSWGNSYNEQFF.